The rows below give T cell receptor beta chains drawn from one sample of a study of blood T cells in healthy people across ages. Each CDR3 protein is one row after TCRdb ran MiXCR on the 5' RACE reads. Of 730,000 or so distinct CDR3 sequences in the sample, about 43% were seen once. The sequencing input was blood. All receptors derive from a man older than 75 in good health. Each CDR3 is given with its conserved first and last residue. A D gene is named only where the DNA matches it firmly. Clone size is given for some rows only: seen once, a few or many times, or a class if the clone is expanded.

V gene	J gene	D gene	clone size	CDR3 protein	CDR3 DNA
TRBV5-6	TRBJ2-5	.	.	CASSVYGTETQYF	TGTGCCAGCAGCGTCTATGGAACCGAGACCCAGTACTTC
TRBV28	TRBJ2-5	TRBD2	.	CASSLLAGDNGKTQYF	TGTGCCAGCAGTTTACTAGCGGGAGATAATGGAAAGACCCAGTACTTC
TRBV14	TRBJ2-2	TRBD1	few	CASSQPTGVAGELFF	TGTGCCAGCAGCCAACCGACAGGGGTGGCCGGGGAGCTGTTTTTT
TRBV20-1	TRBJ2-5	TRBD1	few	CSAGMDRRRDETQYF	TGCAGTGCTGGGATGGACAGGCGTCGTGATGAGACCCAGTACTTC
TRBV20-1	TRBJ2-3	TRBD2	few	CSARGPLAGTQYF	TGCAGTGCTAGAGGGCCCTTAGCGGGTACGCAGTATTTT
TRBV4-2	TRBJ2-5	.	.	CASSVSLGQETQYF	TGTGCCAGCAGCGTTAGCCTGGGGCAAGAGACCCAGTACTTC
TRBV10-3	TRBJ1-5	.	.	CAISVGEPENQPQHF	TGTGCCATCAGTGTGGGGGAGCCGGAAAATCAGCCCCAGCATTTT
TRBV7-8	TRBJ1-6	.	.	CASSLGVANSPLHF	TGTGCCAGCAGCTTAGGCGTAGCGAATTCACCCCTCCACTTT
TRBV11-3	TRBJ2-5	TRBD2	.	CASSSWRGGHYRQETQYF	TGTGCCAGCAGTTCTTGGCGGGGGGGCCACTATCGTCAAGAGACCCAGTACTTC
TRBV5-1	TRBJ2-3	.	.	CASNSVQRGPTDTQYF	TGCGCCAGCAACTCGGTTCAACGGGGGCCAACAGATACGCAGTATTTT
TRBV20-1	TRBJ1-5	TRBD1	few	CSAAPRTGSQPQHF	TGCAGTGCCGCACCCCGGACAGGGAGTCAGCCCCAGCATTTT
TRBV29-1	TRBJ2-5	TRBD2	.	CSVEPTSGSDNEQYF	TGCAGCGTTGAACCAACTAGCGGGAGTGACAATGAGCAGTACTTC
TRBV6-5	TRBJ1-1	TRBD1	.	CASRSRDRDTEAFF	TGTGCCAGCAGAAGCCGGGACAGAGACACTGAAGCTTTCTTT
TRBV6-6	TRBJ2-5	.	many	CASSYLDGETQYF	TGTGCCAGCAGTTACCTCGACGGAGAGACCCAGTACTTC
TRBV15	TRBJ1-6	.	.	CATSRANSGVVSPLHF	TGTGCCACCAGCAGGGCCAACTCGGGAGTCGTTTCACCCCTCCACTTT
TRBV18	TRBJ2-3	.	.	CASSPGPIGDTQYF	TGTGCCAGCTCACCTGGGCCTATAGGGGATACGCAGTATTTT
TRBV18	TRBJ2-3	.	.	CASSPPGQTTDTQYF	TGTGCCAGCTCACCTCCCGGACAGACCACAGATACGCAGTATTTT
TRBV28	TRBJ2-5	TRBD2	few	CASRGSGRPQETQYF	TGTGCCAGCAGAGGTAGCGGGAGGCCCCAAGAGACCCAGTACTTC
TRBV29-1	TRBJ1-2	TRBD1	many	CSVDRTGDYGYTF	TGCAGCGTTGATCGGACAGGGGACTATGGCTACACCTTC
TRBV20-1	TRBJ2-2	TRBD1	few	CSATHRGDTGELFF	TGCAGTGCTACCCACAGGGGGGACACCGGGGAGCTGTTTTTT